This T cell receptor beta chain appears in the sequencing data of a study of identical twins. Study outcomes and limitations: Fewer insertions were carried by abundant cord blood beta clonotypes, but none was seen in memory repertoires.

The length of the CDR3 is 14 residues. Trimming cost V 7 bases and J 7 bases; bases outside gene matches: 12. Each CDR3 protein is one row after TCRdb ran MiXCR on the 5' RACE reads. The sample records some 270,000 distinct CDR3 sequences, about 8% being singletons. A word on this clonotype: Its target is not known.

This sample was also put to use in a study of yellow fever vaccine responses in identical twins.

The receptor's source is a woman younger than 35 in good health. Sequencing was performed on CD8+ T cells sorted from blood. The chain has TRBV12-3 or TRBV12-4 and TRBJ2-7; TRBD2 matches at 8 bases. The CDR3 spells CASILSGTLGEQYF. The CDR3 nucleotides read TGTGCCAGCATCCTTAGCGGGACCTTGGGGGAGCAGTACTTC.